The 22 T cell receptor beta chains presented below share a single source sample, sequenced in a study of STAT5B mutations in CD4+ large granular lymphocyte leukemia. The protocol was immunoSEQ multiplex PCR, while the TCRdb copy is restricted to in-frame clones and leaves out a portion. The repertoire consists of tens of thousands of clones, with 65% to 90% occurring once and the leading ten covering less than 1.5%. Sequenced: CD4+ T cells from blood buffy coats. The receptor source for this set is a human donor in good health.

The gene calls are TRBV5-4 and TRBJ2-3; TRBD2 matches 8 bases. The CDR3 contains 18 residues. Losses at the gene ends were 3 bases for V and 1 base for J; bases not matched to a gene: 13. Per germline, CDR1 SGHNT and CDR2 YYREEE (reference sequence). CDR3 region: CASSSQAGVPPGTDTQYF. CDR3 DNA sequence: TGTGCCAGCAGCTCCCAAGCGGGAGTCCCTCCGGGCACAGATACGCAGTATTTT.

The chain combines TRBV20-1 with TRBJ1-4; D is unclear. CDR3 length equals 11 residues. Germline CDR1 DFQATT, CDR2 SNEGSKA (reference sequence). Deletions cut 5 bases from V and 4 bases from J, with 5 bases between. This chain's CDR3 is CSARNNEKLFF. The CDR3 coding sequence is TGCAGTGCTCGAAATAATGAAAAACTGTTTTTT.

The chain carries TRBV9 and TRBJ1-4; maybe TRBD1 (5 bases). CDR1 is SGDLS, CDR2 YYNGEE, per germline. V was pared by 3 bases and J by 0 bases, with 12 bases between. The CDR3 totals 16 residues. The CDR3 coding sequence is TGTGCCAGCAGCGAAAGGGGTCACGCAACTAATGAAAAACTGTTTTTT. This codes for CASSERGHATNEKLFF.

The J gene is TRBJ1-2, the V gene TRBV28; D is undetermined. This CDR3 has 15 amino acids. Per the germline V gene, CDR1 is MDHEN and CDR2 is SYDVKM. Trimming removed 4 bases at V and 8 bases at J, with 20 bases between. As DNA, the CDR3 is TGTGCCAGCAGTTCGACCGGGCCGACAAGAAGGGGCTACACCTTC. It yields the protein CASSSTGPTRRGYTF.

The rearrangement joins TRBV19 to TRBJ1-5; D is uncertain. There are 16 residues in the CDR3. V lost 3 bases and J 2 bases, leaving 14 bases between the germline ends. CDR1 is LNHDA, CDR2 SQIVND, per germline (reference sequence). CDR3 in DNA: TGTGCCAGTAGTATGTATCCTCCTCGGGGCAATCAGCCCCAGCATTTT. Translated, it gives CASSMYPPRGNQPQHF.

J is TRBJ2-1 and V is TRBV18; 9 bases line up with TRBD2. CDR1 and CDR2 from the germline V gene are KGHSH and LQKENI. The ends lost 8 bases at V and 0 bases at J; junction bases unmatched: 8. There are 16 residues in the CDR3. The DNA of the CDR3 is TGTGCCAGCCAAATCCAACTAGCGGGCTCCTACAATGAGCAGTTCTTC. Translated, it gives CASQIQLAGSYNEQFF.

The J gene is TRBJ2-1, the V gene TRBV5-1, with TRBD1 identical over 9 bases. J was trimmed by 0 bases and V by 4 bases; bases with no gene match: 5. Germline-derived CDR1 and CDR2 are SGHRS and YFSETQ. The CDR3 runs 16 residues. In DNA form, the CDR3 reads TGCGCCAGCAGCATCGGGACAGGGAGCTCCTACAATGAGCAGTTCTTC. Protein product: CASSIGTGSSYNEQFF.

The chain has TRBV30 and TRBJ2-3, with TRBD2 matching over 13 bases. This CDR3 comprises 15 residues. Germline assignment: CDR1 GTSNPN and CDR2 SVGIG (reference sequence). After removal of 6 bases from V and 4 bases from J, the junction contained 7 bases not matched to a gene. The CDR3 loop is CACQKLAGGPDTQYF. CDR3 nucleotides: TGTGCCTGTCAAAAACTAGCGGGAGGGCCAGATACGCAGTATTTT.

The chain has TRBV28 and TRBJ2-7; TRBD1 aligns across 7 bases. The CDR3 runs 14 residues. Germline loops: CDR1 MDHEN, CDR2 SYDVKM. V lost 4 bases to trimming and J lost 1 base; unmatched junction nucleotides: 4. CDR3 nucleotides: TGTGCCAGCAGTTCGGGACAGCCGTCCTACGAGCAGTACTTC. As protein: CASSSGQPSYEQYF.

The V call is TRBV7-8, the J call TRBJ2-5, with D unresolved. Germline CDR1 reads SGHVS; CDR2 reads FQNEAQ. V lost 3 bases, J lost 8 bases, and 13 bases lay in between. The CDR3 loop spans 13 amino acids. CDR3 sequence: CASSFEGSETQYF. The CDR3 DNA reads TGTGCCAGCAGCTTTGAAGGTTCGGAAACCCAGTACTTC.

The V gene is TRBV19, the J gene TRBJ1-2; TRBD1 might be the D (6 bases). CDR3 length equals 13 residues. CDR1 is LNHDA and CDR2 is SQIVND in the germline V gene (reference sequence). The V end lost 2 bases, the J end lost 8 bases, and 12 bases lay between the germline ends. The CDR3 DNA sequence: TGTGCCAGTAGTATACAGGGGAGGGGAGGCTACACCTTC. It specifies CASSIQGRGGYTF.

V and J are TRBV2 and TRBJ2-3; D is possibly TRBD2 (6 bases). The CDR3 is 14 amino acids. The germline V and J ends were trimmed by 6 bases and 7 bases, with 17 bases remaining between them. Germline V gives CDR1 SNHLY, CDR2 FYNNEI. This chain's CDR3 is CASSAGLYPHTQYF. The CDR3 DNA is TGTGCCAGCAGCGCGGGACTCTACCCTCATACGCAGTATTTT.

The V and J genes are TRBV9 and TRBJ2-7; possibly TRBD2 for D (5 bases). Trimming pared 2 bases from V and 0 bases from J, leaving 15 bases between. This CDR3 region has 16 residues. Germline V gene lookup returns CDR1 SGDLS and CDR2 YYNGEE. CDR3: CASSVAAGMSSYEQYF. The DNA for the CDR3 is TGTGCCAGCAGCGTGGCGGCCGGGATGTCCTCCTACGAGCAGTACTTC. The full variable domain, with the rest looked up from reference TRBV9 and TRBJ2-7, is DSGVTQTPKHLITATGQRVTLRCSPRSGDLSVYWYQQSLDQGLQFLIQYYNGEERAKGNILERFSAQQFPDLHSELNLSSLELGDSALYFCASSVAAGMSSYEQYFGPGTRLTVT.

The chain uses TRBV6-5 and TRBJ1-1, with a weak D call TRBD1 (6 bases). The germline V gene encodes CDR1 MNHEY and CDR2 SVGAGI. The ends were cut back, 6 bases at V and 4 bases at J, with 18 bases in the middle. This CDR3 spans 15 amino acids. CDR3 in DNA: TGTGCCAGCAGAGCCATTCAACAGGGACGCACTGAAGCTTTCTTT. Its protein product is CASRAIQQGRTEAFF.

This clone was found once. This rearrangement joins TRBV5-1 to TRBJ2-3; no definite D call. This CDR3 comprises 15 residues. The V end was cut by 1 base, the J end by 0 bases, with 9 bases between. Germline V lookup: CDR1 SGHRS, CDR2 YFSETQ. For the CDR3, the DNA is TGCGCCAGCAGCTTGAACGGTGTTAGCACAGATACGCAGTATTTT. Encoded protein: CASSLNGVSTDTQYF.

This clone has just a few counts. The chain links TRBV12-5 to TRBJ2-2; possible D gene TRBD1, 7 bases. Per germline, CDR1 LGHNT and CDR2 FRNRAP. The CDR3 length is 17 residues. V was pared by 5 bases and J by 4 bases, with 20 bases between. The CDR3 region has the DNA TGTGCTAGTGGTCAGTCCCAGGGGGGTGGCACCACCGGGGAGCTGTTTTTT. Translated, it gives CASGQSQGGGTTGELFF.

This clone has a single count. The J gene is TRBJ1-4, the V gene TRBV5-1; tentative D call: TRBD1 (5 bases). In germline, CDR1 is SGHRS, CDR2 YFSETQ. The V and J ends lost 0 bases and 7 bases respectively, with 10 bases between them. The CDR3 has 14 residues. This CDR3 is CASSLAGDREKLFF. The CDR3 region has the DNA TGCGCCAGCAGCTTGGCCGGGGACCGTGAAAAACTGTTTTTT.

The J gene is TRBJ2-7, the V gene TRBV18; D perhaps matches TRBD1 (5 bases). Deletions cut 0 bases from V and 3 bases from J, with 9 bases between. Looked up from germline, CDR1 is KGHSH and CDR2 is LQKENI. The CDR3 length is 14 residues. For the CDR3, the DNA is TGTGCCAGCTCACCACCCGCACAGGTCTACGAGCAGTACTTC. It translates to CASSPPAQVYEQYF.

This sequence joins TRBV18 and TRBJ1-2; 7 nucleotides align to TRBD1. CDR3 length: 15 residues. The V gene's germline CDR1 is KGHSH and CDR2 LQKENI. J lost 4 bases, V lost 3 bases, and 8 bases had no gene match. DNA of the CDR3: TGTGCCAGCTCACCGCAGGGACAGAATGCCTATGGCTACACCTTC. It codes for CASSPQGQNAYGYTF.

In its sample, this clone was seen a few times. The chain has TRBV4-1 and TRBJ1-1; 8 positions match TRBD1. The CDR3 is made up of 18 amino acids. With 1 base clipped from V and 5 bases from J, the junction kept 15 bases outside the gene matches. Germline assignment: CDR1 MGHRA and CDR2 YSYEKL. CDR3 residues: CASSQGRDLTQGETEAFF. The CDR3 DNA follows: TGCGCCAGCAGCCAAGGGCGAGATCTAACACAGGGGGAAACTGAAGCTTTCTTT.

J is TRBJ2-5 and V is TRBV18; the D gene could be TRBD1 or TRBD2 (6 bases each). V dropped 6 bases and J dropped 5 bases, with 16 bases sitting between them. Per the germline V gene, CDR1 is KGHSH and CDR2 is LQKENI. The CDR3 contains 14 residues. CDR3 region: CASSPWGDKETQYF. CDR3 bases: TGTGCCAGCTCCCCTTGGGGGGACAAGGAGACCCAGTACTTC.

The chain couples TRBV14 to TRBJ2-2; tentatively, D is TRBD1 (5 bases). This CDR3 comprises 14 residues. V lost 4 bases and J lost 4, with 10 bases in between. Germline assignment: CDR1 SGHDN and CDR2 FVKESK. CDR3: CASSPQGRTGELFF. The CDR3 nucleotides are TGTGCCAGCAGCCCTCAGGGTCGCACCGGGGAGCTGTTTTTT.